This paragraph covers one TCR beta chain sequence. Its antigen is undetermined. This record belongs to a study of OX40 agonist ivuxolimab in advanced cancers. Broader study findings: Clones of CD4+ and CD8+ blood T cells grew by week 6 at doses of 0.1 to 3.0 mg/kg. Expanded clones belonging to CD8+ T cells outnumbered, on average, those of CD4+.

J lost 4 bases, V lost 5 bases, and 3 bases had no gene match. The CDR3 loop spans 15 amino acids. Germline V gene sequence: CDR1 MNHEY, CDR2 SMNVEV (reference sequence). The protocol was immunoSEQ multiplex PCR, while the TCRdb copy is restricted to in-frame clones and leaves out a portion. The sample lists some 25,000 clones; more than 60% were seen once. This chain connects TRBV27 to TRBJ2-2, with 11 bases lining up with TRBD2. Specimen: CD4+ or CD8+ T cells sorted from blood, collected in a trial of the OX40 agonist ivuxolimab. The clonotype comes from an adult with an advanced solid tumor such as melanoma, head and neck, liver or kidney cancer. CDR3 DNA: TGTGCCAGCAGTCTGGGACTAGCGGCCACCGGGGAGCTGTTTTTT. Protein: CASSLGLAATGELFF.